This T cell receptor (beta chain) emerged from a study of blood T cell repertoires in COVID-19. Turning to the study itself: Material from acute and convalescent COVID-19 was sourced from the United States, Italy and Spain. Sample material is recorded as cDNA or gDNA derived from T cells, B-cell-depleted T cells, or PBMCs.

In the authors' methods: Estimated nucleated cell counts came from reference gene primer amplification. Clones were sequenced by immunoSEQ multiplex PCR, and TCRdb holds only the in-frame ones, with some missing. V and J calls and clone size are given by that table; D and trimming were obtained from the DNA. The sample yields about 220,000 clones, roughly 84% seen once. With V trimmed by 5 bases and J by 5 bases, 5 bases remained unmatched. The germline gives CDR1 MNHEY, CDR2 SMNVEV (reference sequence). The CDR3 runs to 13 residues. The specimen was peripheral blood. The V call is TRBV27, the J call TRBJ2-7, with 8 bases fitting TRBD1. The clonotype was recovered from a man aged 35-49 years with active or convalescent COVID-19. In DNA form, the CDR3 reads TGTGCCAGCAGTCGGGACAGGATCCACGAGCAGTACTTC. This sequence encodes CASSRDRIHEQYF.